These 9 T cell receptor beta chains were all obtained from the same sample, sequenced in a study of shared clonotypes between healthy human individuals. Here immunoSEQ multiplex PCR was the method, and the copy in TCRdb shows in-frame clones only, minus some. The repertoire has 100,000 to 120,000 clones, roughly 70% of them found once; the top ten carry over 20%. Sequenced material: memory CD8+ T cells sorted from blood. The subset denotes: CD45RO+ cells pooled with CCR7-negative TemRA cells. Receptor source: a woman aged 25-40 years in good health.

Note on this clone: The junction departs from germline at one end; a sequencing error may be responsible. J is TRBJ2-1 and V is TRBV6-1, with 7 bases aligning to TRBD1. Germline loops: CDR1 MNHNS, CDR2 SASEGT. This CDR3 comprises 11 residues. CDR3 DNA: TGTGCCAGCAGTATCCGGGACAGAGCTCTCTTC. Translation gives CASSIRDRALF.

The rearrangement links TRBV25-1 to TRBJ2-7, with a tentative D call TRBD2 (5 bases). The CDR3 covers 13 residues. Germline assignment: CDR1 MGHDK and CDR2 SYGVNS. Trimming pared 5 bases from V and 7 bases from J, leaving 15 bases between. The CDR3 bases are TGTGCCAGCAGTTCCGGACTTCTCGGGGAGCAGTACTTC. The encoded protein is CASSSGLLGEQYF.

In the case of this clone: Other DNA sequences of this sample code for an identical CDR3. The CDR3 DNA reads TGTGCCAGCAGTTTAGTCCTCGGGGAGCAGTACTTC. It translates to CASSLVLGEQYF. V usage is TRBV28 and J usage is TRBJ2-7; D ambiguous. This CDR3 is 12 amino acids long. V was trimmed by 2 bases and J by 7 bases, leaving 9 bases between them. Germline V gene sequence: CDR1 MDHEN, CDR2 SYDVKM.

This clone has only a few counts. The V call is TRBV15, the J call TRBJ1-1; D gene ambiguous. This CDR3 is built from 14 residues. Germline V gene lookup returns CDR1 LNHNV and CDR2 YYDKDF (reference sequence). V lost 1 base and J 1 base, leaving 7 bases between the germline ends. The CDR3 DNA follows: TGTGCCACCAGCAGAGGCAGAGAGAACACTGAAGCTTTCTTT. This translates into CATSRGRENTEAFF.

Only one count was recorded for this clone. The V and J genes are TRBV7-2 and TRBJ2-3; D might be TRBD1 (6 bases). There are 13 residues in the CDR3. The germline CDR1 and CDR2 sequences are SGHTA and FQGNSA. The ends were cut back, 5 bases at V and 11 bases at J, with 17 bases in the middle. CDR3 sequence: CASSASTGPRQYF. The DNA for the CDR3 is TGTGCCAGCAGCGCCTCGACAGGCCCGAGGCAGTATTTT.

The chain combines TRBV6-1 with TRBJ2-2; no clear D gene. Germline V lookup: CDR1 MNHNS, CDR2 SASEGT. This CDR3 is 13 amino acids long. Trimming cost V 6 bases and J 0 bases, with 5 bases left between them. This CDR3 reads CASRATNTGELFF. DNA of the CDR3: TGTGCCAGCAGGGCCACGAACACCGGGGAGCTGTTTTTT.

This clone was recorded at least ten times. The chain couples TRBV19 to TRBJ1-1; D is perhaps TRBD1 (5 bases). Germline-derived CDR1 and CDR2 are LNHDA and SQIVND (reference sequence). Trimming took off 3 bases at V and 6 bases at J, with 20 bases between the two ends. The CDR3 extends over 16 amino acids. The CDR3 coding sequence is TGTGCCAGTAGTATTTACGGGGGGGAAGAATCGGCTGAAGCTTTCTTT. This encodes CASSIYGGEESAEAFF.

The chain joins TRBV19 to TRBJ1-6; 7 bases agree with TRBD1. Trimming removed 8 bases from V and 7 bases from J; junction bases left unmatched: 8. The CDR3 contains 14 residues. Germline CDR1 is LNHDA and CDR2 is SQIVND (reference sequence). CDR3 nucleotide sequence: TGTGCCAGTGGGGCGGGACAGAAGAATTCACCCCTCCACTTT. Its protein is CASGAGQKNSPLHF.

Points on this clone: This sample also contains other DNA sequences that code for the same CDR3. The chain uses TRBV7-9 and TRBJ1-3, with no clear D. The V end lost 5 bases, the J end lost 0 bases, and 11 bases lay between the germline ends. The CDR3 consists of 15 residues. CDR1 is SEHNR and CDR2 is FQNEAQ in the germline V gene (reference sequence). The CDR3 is CASSASEFSGNTIYF. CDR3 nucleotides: TGTGCCAGCAGCGCATCAGAGTTCTCTGGAAACACCATATATTTT.